Following are 19 T cell receptor beta chains from one sample sequenced in a study of Ad26.COV2.S vaccination and SARS-CoV-2 variants (dated by TCRdb to about 2021). Library preparation employed the immunoSEQ multiplex PCR assay. The immuneACCESS repertoire file appears here via TCRdb, limited to in-frame rearrangements. These files lack a portion of the clones; in checked studies, under half of the deficit traces to unresolved V genes, and the cause of the others is not known. The sample table records hundreds of thousands of clones; 89% of these occur just once. Together, the top ten hold approximately 1.5% of the sample. This specimen's treatment or condition label, interpreted: some 20 received Ad26.COV2.S at low or high dose, single or two shots; about 5 received placebo; per-sample allocation not given. Repertoires of vaccine and placebo recipients were sequenced from samples taken on day 63 after the first injection.

The sequences come from peripheral blood, collected in a trial of Ad26.COV2.S vaccine versus placebo. Receptor source: a person between 18 and 65 years old who received the Ad26.COV2.S COVID-19 vaccine or a placebo.

Only one count was recorded for this clone. The junction shows a germline mismatch at one end, possibly a read error. Other DNA sequences in this sample translate to the same CDR3. The J gene is TRBJ2-7, the V gene TRBV5-1; 8 bases match TRBD2. This CDR3 comprises 14 residues. Looked up from germline, CDR1 is SGHRS and CDR2 is YFSETQ. The chain's CDR3 is CASSLAGVAYEQYF. The CDR3 DNA is TGCGCCAGCAGCTTAGCGGGAGTGGCCTACGAGCAGTATTTC.

The V gene is TRBV4-3, the J gene TRBJ2-2; D is unresolved. The CDR3 covers 14 residues. The V end lost 3 bases, the J end lost 0 bases, and 5 bases lay between the germline ends. Germline CDR1 reads LGHNA; CDR2 reads YSLEER. Here the CDR3 reads CASSHDSNTGELFF. Here the CDR3 DNA reads TGCGCCAGCAGCCACGATTCGAACACCGGGGAGCTGTTTTTT.

J is TRBJ1-5 and V is TRBV4-3; 10 nucleotides line up with TRBD1. Per germline, CDR1 LGHNA and CDR2 YSLEER. The CDR3 has 15 amino acids. V lost 0 bases, J lost 7 bases, and 3 bases stayed unmatched. The CDR3 region has the DNA TGCGCCAGCAGCCAAGAGACAGGGGGCAGACAGCCCCAGCATTTT. Protein sequence: CASSQETGGRQPQHF.

The chain joins TRBV9 to TRBJ2-3, with D perhaps matching TRBD1 or TRBD2 (5 bases each). Germline V gives CDR1 SGDLS, CDR2 YYNGEE. The CDR3 is made up of 18 amino acids. V shed 0 bases and J shed 2 bases, with 19 bases lying between them. CDR3 amino acids: CASSVGRELGDSTDTQYF. The CDR3 DNA reads TGTGCCAGCAGCGTAGGAAGGGAACTAGGGGATTCCACAGATACGCAGTATTTT.

The CDR3: CASSFGQEGTQYF. CDR3 nucleotide sequence: TGTGCCAGCAGCTTCGGACAGGAGGGGACCCAGTACTTC. The chain employs TRBV7-8 and TRBJ2-5; weak D call: TRBD1 (7 bases). Trimming pared 3 bases from V and 7 bases from J, leaving 12 bases between. The CDR3 totals 13 residues. Germline V gives CDR1 SGHVS, CDR2 FQNEAQ.

J is TRBJ2-1 and V is TRBV5-1, with a weak D call TRBD1 (5 bases). Trimming took 5 bases from V and 0 from J, leaving 6 bases between them. Looked up from germline, CDR1 is SGHRS and CDR2 is YFSETQ. The CDR3 loop spans 13 amino acids. CDR3 loop: CASRDNSYNEQFF. The CDR3 bases are TGCGCCAGCAGGGACAACTCCTACAATGAGCAGTTCTTC.

This chain connects TRBV7-2 to TRBJ1-4; 7 positions agree with TRBD1. This CDR3 region has 14 residues. Germline V gene sequence: CDR1 SGHTA, CDR2 FQGNSA. V shed 5 bases, J shed 8 bases, and the junction held 8 bases outside the gene matches. CDR3 nucleotides: TGTGCCAGCAGCCCCGACAGGGTGAGGGAAAAACTGTTTTTT. It translates to CASSPDRVREKLFF.

The chain is built from TRBV19 and TRBJ2-5; D not certain. Trimming removed 5 bases from V and 4 bases from J, with 14 bases in between. The CDR3 extends over 14 amino acids. In germline, CDR1 is LNHDA, CDR2 SQIVND (reference sequence). The CDR3 here is CASSRFGEGETQYF. DNA for the CDR3: TGTGCCAGTAGTCGGTTTGGGGAAGGAGAGACCCAGTACTTC.

The chain carries TRBV3-1 (or the pseudogene TRBV3-2) and TRBJ2-1, with D perhaps matching TRBD1 or TRBD2 (5 bases each). Germline values: CDR1 LGHDT, CDR2 YNNKEL (reference sequence). The germline V and J ends were trimmed by 1 base and 5 bases, with 18 bases remaining between them. This CDR3 spans 17 amino acids. Here the CDR3 reads CASSQGDLGGDHNEQFF. CDR3 DNA sequence: TGTGCCAGCAGCCAAGGGGACCTTGGGGGAGACCACAATGAGCAGTTCTTC.

The V call is TRBV29-1, the J call TRBJ2-5, with a tentative D call TRBD2 (5 bases). This CDR3 is 13 amino acids long. V was trimmed by 4 bases and J by 1 base, leaving 10 bases between them. Germline V CDR1 and CDR2: SQVTM, ANQGSEA. CDR3 DNA: TGCAGCGTTGGCCCGCTAGCCCAAGAGACCCAGTACTTC. Its protein is CSVGPLAQETQYF. The full variable domain, its missing parts supplied by reference TRBV29-1 and TRBJ2-5, is SAVISQKPSRDICQRGTSLTIQCQVDSQVTMMFWYRQQPGQSLTLIATANQGSEATYESGFVIDKFPISRPNLTFSTLTVSNMSPEDSSIYLCSVGPLAQETQYFGPGTRLLVL.

The chain couples TRBV24-1 to TRBJ2-7; D might be TRBD2 (5 bases). Germline CDR1 and CDR2: KGHDR and SFDVKD. V was trimmed by 7 bases and J by 0 bases, leaving 9 bases between them. The CDR3 covers 13 residues. The CDR3, as DNA: TGTGCCACCAGCGGGGTGGGCTCCTACGAGCAGTACTTC. Amino acid sequence: CATSGVGSYEQYF.

The chain links TRBV6-5 to TRBJ2-7; the D gene could be TRBD1 or TRBD2 (5 bases each). The CDR3 is 12 amino acids. From germline, CDR1 is MNHEY and CDR2 SVGAGI. V gave up 10 bases and J gave up 3 bases, with 13 bases separating them. CDR3 DNA: TGTGCCACCCAGGCTGGGGGCTACGAGCAGTACTTC. Translation: CATQAGGYEQYF.

This chain links TRBV7-5 with TRBJ1-5; the D call TRBD1 from the table was never checked on the DNA. TRBV7-5 is given as a pseudogene. There are 18 residues in the CDR3. This CDR3 is CARSLAPGHNVSNQPQHF. CDR3 in DNA: TGTGCCAGAAGCCTTGCCCCGGGACACAATGTTAGCAATCAGCCCCAGCATTTT.

The chain is built from TRBV6-2 or TRBV6-3 and TRBJ2-1, with 7 bases lining up with TRBD1. J was trimmed by 5 bases and V by 4 bases; bases with no gene match: 14. The germline V gene encodes CDR1 MNHEY and CDR2 SVGEGT. CDR3 length: 17 amino acids. The CDR3 coding sequence is TGTGCCAGCAGTTCCTCCTCCGACAGGGCGTACGACAATGAGCAGTTCTTC. Amino acids: CASSSSSDRAYDNEQFF.

The rearrangement uses TRBV12-5 and TRBJ1-6; D remains ambiguous. The germline gives CDR1 LGHNT, CDR2 FRNRAP. The CDR3 is 14 amino acids. V dropped 3 bases and J dropped 7 bases, with 10 bases sitting between them. DNA for the CDR3: TGTGCTAGTGGTTTTGGCAACTCGAATTCACCCCTCCACTTT. Translated, it gives CASGFGNSNSPLHF.

In DNA, the CDR3 is TGTGCCACCAGCAGAGATAAAGCTTTCCGGCAGGTCCACAATCAGCCCCAGCATTTT. Its protein is CATSRDKAFRQVHNQPQHF. The chain employs TRBV15 and TRBJ1-5; D remains ambiguous. The CDR3 sequence is 19 residues long. V lost 0 bases to trimming and J lost 3 bases, with 21 bases between them. Looked up from germline, CDR1 is LNHNV and CDR2 is YYDKDF (reference sequence). Full variable domain (outside the CDR3, taken from reference TRBV15 and TRBJ1-5): DAMVIQNPRYQVTQFGKPVTLSCSQTLNHNVMYWYQQKSSQAPKLLFHYYDKDFNNEADTPDNFQSRRPNTSFCFLDIRSPGLGDTAMYLCATSRDKAFRQVHNQPQHFGDGTRLSIL.

The chain links TRBV18 to TRBJ1-4; tentatively, D is TRBD1 (5 bases). The CDR3 has 15 amino acids. Per the germline V gene, CDR1 is KGHSH and CDR2 is LQKENI. The ends were cut back, 3 bases at V and 4 bases at J, with 12 bases in the middle. CDR3 DNA: TGTGCCAGCTCACCCCTCGGGGGGTATAATGAAAAACTGTTTTTT. Protein product: CASSPLGGYNEKLFF.

The chain links TRBV24-1 to TRBJ1-5; no clear D. The CDR3 extends over 13 amino acids. Per the germline V gene, CDR1 is KGHDR and CDR2 is SFDVKD. Trimming removed 2 bases from V and 4 bases from J, with 5 bases in between. CDR3 sequence: CATSDSTNQPQHF. CDR3 sequence (DNA): TGTGCCACCAGTGATTCCACAAATCAGCCCCAGCATTTT.

This sequence joins TRBV7-9 and TRBJ2-3; D is possibly TRBD2 (6 bases). Trimming removed 4 bases from V and 4 bases from J, with 18 bases in between. Germline assignment: CDR1 SEHNR and CDR2 FQNEAQ (reference sequence). This CDR3 is 16 amino acids long. The CDR3 reads CASSWLGGMGSDTQYF. CDR3 DNA sequence: TGTGCCAGCAGCTGGCTAGGAGGGATGGGTTCAGATACGCAGTATTTT.